This T cell receptor (beta chain) was identified in a study of cytomegalovirus exposure and HLA in healthy donors. Regarding the study as a whole: In a later analysis, TCR association rates varied by HLA locus: DRB1 most, HLA-C fewest. In a later analysis, TCR beta V- and J-gene trimming showed a link to a missense DCLRE1C variant. Altogether, 160 or so TCR beta chains were recorded as cytomegalovirus-associated.

Both 60 Vbeta primers and 13 Jbeta primers went into the PCR. Measured with immunoSEQ multiplex PCR; TCRdb has only the in-frame clones, and not every one. Among roughly 99,000 clones listed, around 80% were seen once. This clone has a single count. The target antigen is unknown. The CDR3 covers 15 residues. Trimming took 1 base from V and 4 from J; bases not matched to a gene: 7. Per germline, CDR1 SGHRS and CDR2 YFSETQ. The V call is TRBV5-1, the J call TRBJ2-7, with 8 bases identical to TRBD2. Material: PBMCs. The TCR sequence derives from a young man in good health and CMV-seropositive. The CDR3 sequence is CASSLSRGGLYEQYF. CDR3 nucleotides: TGCGCCAGCAGCTTGAGTCGGGGGGGCCTGTACGAGCAGTACTTC.